This T cell receptor beta chain is from a study of blood T cell repertoires in COVID-19. Background on the study: T cells, B-cell-depleted T cells, or PBMCs supplied cDNA or gDNA.

Data came from immunoSEQ multiplex PCR; TCRdb stores just in-frame clones and leaves some out. The data contain 260,000 or so clones, roughly 86% of them singletons. Trimming removed 3 bases from V and 1 base from J; junction bases left unmatched: 7. The germline V gene encodes CDR1 LNHDA and CDR2 SQIVND (reference sequence). The CDR3 totals 16 residues. The V and J genes are TRBV19 and TRBJ1-2, with 8 bases lining up with TRBD1. What was sequenced was peripheral blood. This clonotype originated in a man between 18 and 35 years old with active or convalescent COVID-19. The CDR3 sequence is CASSIGTGSVNYGYTF. For the CDR3, the DNA is TGTGCCAGTAGTATTGGGACAGGCTCAGTTAACTATGGCTACACCTTC.